These 28 T cell receptor beta chains originate from one sample sequenced in a study of identifying expanded T cells in peripheral blood. Libraries were prepared by immunoSEQ multiplex PCR; TCRdb keeps only in-frame clonotypes and omits some of them. The sample yields around 91,000 clones, 70% to 90% seen once. The sequenced sample consisted of blood. The receptors stem from a person between 18 and 75 years old in good health.

This chain joins TRBV2 and TRBJ2-6, with 10 bases that match TRBD1. Germline CDR1 is SNHLY and CDR2 is FYNNEI. V lost 6 bases to trimming and J lost 4 bases; unmatched junction nucleotides: 3. This CDR3 is built from 15 residues. The CDR3 spells CASRGQGFGANVLTF. Here the CDR3 DNA reads TGTGCCAGCAGGGGACAGGGGTTCGGGGCCAACGTCCTGACTTTC.

The V and J genes are TRBV9 and TRBJ2-7, with 8 bases lining up with TRBD1. CDR3 length: 13 residues. Per germline, CDR1 SGDLS and CDR2 YYNGEE. V dropped 4 bases and J dropped 3; count of bases not matched to a gene: 3. DNA for the CDR3: TGTGCCAGCAGCCCCGGACAGGGCTACGAGCAGTACTTC. Translating it yields CASSPGQGYEQYF. The full variable domain, in which reference TRBV9 and TRBJ2-7 provide the parts outside the CDR3, is DSGVTQTPKHLITATGQRVTLRCSPRSGDLSVYWYQQSLDQGLQFLIQYYNGEERAKGNILERFSAQQFPDLHSELNLSSLELGDSALYFCASSPGQGYEQYFGPGTRLTVT.

Comments on this clone: The junction departs from germline at one end; a sequencing error may be responsible. This sample includes further DNA sequences coding for the same CDR3. The chain is built from TRBV7-9 and TRBJ1-4; D remains unclear. The CDR3 runs to 13 residues. Germline lookup yields CDR1 SEHNR and CDR2 FQNEAQ (reference sequence). DNA for the CDR3: TGCGCCAGCAGCTTCGACTCACCCCGAAAACTGTTTTTT. This encodes CASSFDSPRKLFF.

This clone was found once. The CDR3 here is CASRDRANSPLHF. The CDR3 nucleotides are TGTGCCAGCCGGGACAGGGCCAATTCACCCCTCCACTTT. V gene TRBV19 combines with J gene TRBJ1-6; 9 bases fit TRBD1. The CDR3 is 13 amino acids. Germline V gives CDR1 LNHDA, CDR2 SQIVND (reference sequence). V shed 9 bases and J 7 bases; nucleotides not matched to a gene: 4.

This clone was found once. The V and J genes are TRBV21-1 and TRBJ1-1. TRBV21-1 is termed a pseudogene. The CDR3 has 17 residues. CDR3 sequence (DNA): TGTGCCAGCAGCAAAGGCGTTAGGAGCTGGCTGGCCACTGAAGCTTTCTTT. As protein: CASSKGVRSWLATEAFF.

This sequence joins TRBV10-3 and TRBJ2-3; the match to TRBD2 covers 13 bases. V shed 2 bases and J 7 bases; nucleotides not matched to a gene: 6. Germline V gene sequence: CDR1 ENHRY, CDR2 SYGVKD. The length of the CDR3 is 16 residues. CDR3 region: CAISEPGTSGKYTQYF. DNA for the CDR3: TGTGCCATCAGTGAGCCCGGGACTAGCGGGAAGTATACGCAGTATTTT.

The V and J genes are TRBV13 and TRBJ2-7; 10 bases fit TRBD2. CDR1 is PRHDT, CDR2 FYEKMQ, per germline (reference sequence). The CDR3 sequence is 14 residues long. V dropped 5 bases and J dropped 4; count of bases not matched to a gene: 5. In DNA, the CDR3 is TGTGCCAGCAGCCTGCTAGCGGGAGTTTACGAGCAGTACTTC. Encoded protein: CASSLLAGVYEQYF.

The chain uses TRBV6-5 and TRBJ1-1; 7 bases line up with TRBD1. J was trimmed by 1 base and V by 8 bases; bases with no gene match: 10. There are 15 residues in the CDR3. Germline V CDR1 and CDR2: MNHEY, SVGAGI. The chain's CDR3 is CASGSYRGTNTEAFF. CDR3 DNA: TGTGCCAGCGGATCTTACAGGGGTACGAACACTGAAGCTTTCTTT.

CDR3 DNA: TGTGCCAGCAGCTTGTATCGACTGGGGGAAACTAATGAAAAACTGTTTTTT. Amino acids: CASSLYRLGETNEKLFF. V usage is TRBV5-6 and J usage is TRBJ1-4; a weak D match, TRBD1 (5 bases). Between the trimmed V and J ends, which lost 1 base and 1 base, there was a span of 14 bases. The CDR3 has 17 residues. In germline, CDR1 is SGHDT, CDR2 YYEEEE.

The chain joins TRBV30 to TRBJ1-2; 8 nucleotides line up with TRBD1. The CDR3 is 15 residues long. The ends lost 1 base at V and 3 bases at J; junction bases unmatched: 7. Germline CDR1 and CDR2: GTSNPN and SVGIG (reference sequence). Here the CDR3 reads CAWSAPGGTDYGYTF. CDR3 coding DNA: TGTGCCTGGAGTGCCCCAGGGGGCACTGACTATGGCTACACCTTC. The full variable domain, rest sourced from reference TRBV30 and TRBJ1-2, is SQTIHQWPATLVQPVGSPLSLECTVEGTSNPNLYWYRQAAGRGLQLLFYSVGIGQISSEVPQNLSASRPQDRQFILSSKKLLLSDSGFYLCAWSAPGGTDYGYTFGSGTRLTVV.

By proportion, this clone is medium-sized. The chain combines TRBV7-9 with TRBJ1-1; D ambiguous. Trimming removed 5 bases from V and 4 bases from J, with 17 bases in between. The germline V gene has CDR1 SEHNR and CDR2 FQNEAQ (reference sequence). CDR3 size: 15 residues. The CDR3 protein is CASSTLDGLGTEAFF. CDR3 bases: TGTGCCAGCAGCACTCTGGACGGCCTCGGCACTGAAGCTTTCTTT.

On this clone: This same CDR3 is encoded by further DNA sequences in the sample. This chain joins TRBV12-5 and TRBJ2-6, with D tentatively TRBD1 (5 bases). Trimming removed 9 bases from V and 5 bases from J, with 26 bases in between. Per the germline V gene, CDR1 is LGHNT and CDR2 is FRNRAP. This CDR3 region has 18 residues. The CDR3 sequence: CASGPGSAGQSRANVLTF. The CDR3 nucleotides read TGTGCTAGCGGTCCCGGTAGTGCAGGACAAAGTCGGGCCAACGTCCTGACTTTC. The full variable domain, in which reference TRBV12-5 and TRBJ2-6 provide the parts outside the CDR3, is DARVTQTPRHKVTEMGQEVTMRCQPILGHNTVFWYRQTMMQGLELLAYFRNRAPLDDSGMPKDRFSAEMPDATLATLKIQPSEPRDSAVYFCASGPGSAGQSRANVLTFGAGSRLTVL.

This clone was recorded once. CDR3 residues: CASSVGVGRGETQYF. CDR3 DNA sequence: TGTGCCAGCAGCGTAGGGGTCGGGAGGGGGGAGACCCAGTACTTC. The chain has TRBV9 and TRBJ2-5, with 8 bases fitting TRBD2. The CDR3 length is 15 residues. After removal of 0 bases from V and 5 bases from J, the junction contained 6 bases not matched to a gene. In germline, CDR1 is SGDLS, CDR2 YYNGEE.

V is TRBV18 and J is TRBJ2-5; no firm D call. The CDR3 runs to 15 residues. The germline gives CDR1 KGHSH, CDR2 LQKENI. Trimming stripped 0 bases from V and 1 base from J, with 9 bases between. CDR3 in DNA: TGTGCCAGCTCACCACCAGGAATACCCCAAGAGACCCAGTACTTC. As protein: CASSPPGIPQETQYF.

This chain uses TRBV18 with TRBJ2-2; possible D gene TRBD1, 6 bases. The CDR3 is made up of 13 amino acids. CDR1 KGHSH and CDR2 LQKENI come from the germline V gene. The V end was cut by 1 base, the J end by 6 bases, with 6 bases between. The CDR3 bases are TGTGCCAGCTCACCACAGGGGGCCGGGGAGCTGTTTTTT. Amino acid sequence: CASSPQGAGELFF.

CDR3 sequence (DNA): TGTGCCAGCAGTTCTCCGGGACTAGCGGGTGGTGAGCAGTACTTC. Its translation is CASSSPGLAGGEQYF. The V gene is TRBV6-5, the J gene TRBJ2-7; 12 nucleotides agree with TRBD2. The CDR3 totals 15 residues. CDR1 and CDR2 (germline): MNHEY, SVGAGI. J lost 7 bases, V lost 4 bases, and 8 bases had no gene match.

This clone has only one observation. The chain uses TRBV4-1 and TRBJ2-1, with 7 bases aligning to TRBD1. Germline V CDR1 and CDR2: MGHRA, YSYEKL. The length of the CDR3 is 13 residues. V lost 1 base and J lost 9; bases outside the gene matches: 3. For the CDR3, the DNA is TGCGCCAGCAGCCAAGCGACAGGGAGTGAGCAGTTCTTC. This codes for CASSQATGSEQFF.

Notes on this clone: The CDR3 end shows no conserved phenylalanine or tryptophan, and so a read error is likely. The gene calls are TRBV29-1 and TRBJ1-2, with 7 bases lining up with TRBD1. Trimming at V came to 3 bases and at J to 8 bases, leaving 9 bases not matched to a gene. Germline V gene lookup returns CDR1 SQVTM and CDR2 ANQGSEA. The CDR3 is 13 residues long. The CDR3 DNA follows: TGCAGCGTTGATATAAAGGGGGCCGGAGGCTACACCCTC. It specifies CSVDIKGAGGYTL.

The gene calls are TRBV28 and TRBJ1-5, with 7 bases aligning to TRBD1. CDR1 and CDR2 from the germline V gene are MDHEN and SYDVKM. The CDR3 totals 16 residues. The trim removed 6 bases at V and 0 bases at J, leaving 8 bases unmatched. Here the CDR3 DNA reads TGTGCCAGCAGATCAGACAGGGTTTATAGCAATCAGCCCCAGCATTTT. It encodes CASRSDRVYSNQPQHF.

The chain combines TRBV5-5 with TRBJ2-7, with D maybe TRBD1 (5 bases). V dropped 0 bases and J dropped 6 bases, with 10 bases sitting between them. In germline, CDR1 is SGHKS, CDR2 YYEKEE (reference sequence). CDR3 length equals 13 residues. The CDR3: CASSLEGFGEQYF. CDR3 sequence (DNA): TGTGCCAGCAGCTTGGAGGGGTTTGGCGAGCAGTACTTC.

V usage is TRBV18 and J usage is TRBJ2-1; 9 nucleotides match TRBD2. This CDR3 spans 15 amino acids. Germline V CDR1 and CDR2: KGHSH, LQKENI. Trimming cost V 3 bases and J 7 bases; bases outside gene matches: 7. The CDR3 sequence is CASSPVSGSSNEQFF. The CDR3 DNA follows: TGTGCCAGCTCACCGGTTAGCGGGAGCTCAAATGAGCAGTTCTTC.

The chain uses TRBV6-5 and TRBJ2-3; D remains unclear. The CDR3 has 13 residues. Between the trimmed V and J ends, which lost 5 bases and 1 base, there was a span of 7 bases. Per germline, CDR1 MNHEY and CDR2 SVGAGI. This CDR3 is CASSRSGTDTQYF. The CDR3 DNA is TGTGCCAGCAGTAGGAGTGGCACAGATACGCAGTATTTT.

The chain links TRBV13 to TRBJ2-1, with 8 bases lining up with TRBD2. Germline CDR1 is PRHDT and CDR2 is FYEKMQ (reference sequence). V was pared by 5 bases and J by 6 bases, with 9 bases of the junction left unmatched. The CDR3 contains 15 residues. This chain's CDR3 is CASSIPGLGGNEQFF. CDR3 nucleotide sequence: TGTGCCAGCAGCATTCCGGGACTAGGGGGCAATGAGCAGTTCTTC.

The sample holds one count of this clone. The chain carries TRBV15 and TRBJ1-1; weak D call: TRBD1 (6 bases). Trimming pared 0 bases from V and 2 bases from J, leaving 10 bases between. CDR3 length: 15 amino acids. Per germline, CDR1 LNHNV and CDR2 YYDKDF (reference sequence). CDR3 in DNA: TGTGCCACCAGCAGAGATGCAGGGGCCAACACTGAAGCTTTCTTT. This sequence encodes CATSRDAGANTEAFF.

The rearrangement joins TRBV18 to TRBJ1-2; D gene unclear. CDR1 is KGHSH, CDR2 LQKENI, per germline. CDR3 length: 14 residues. V shed 6 bases and J shed 0 bases, with 11 bases lying between them. CDR3 residues: CASSPARANYGYTF. CDR3 nucleotide sequence: TGTGCCAGCTCTCCGGCTCGAGCTAACTATGGCTACACCTTC.

The rearrangement links TRBV6-4 to TRBJ2-3, with a possible D match to TRBD2 (6 bases). V gave up 3 bases and J gave up 0 bases, with 16 bases separating them. Germline V gives CDR1 MRHNA, CDR2 SNTAGT. The CDR3 length is 17 residues. CDR3 sequence reads: CASSEIGGASSTDTQYF. DNA for the CDR3: TGTGCCAGCAGTGAAATAGGCGGGGCCTCTAGCACAGATACGCAGTATTTT.

The V and J genes are TRBV15 and TRBJ1-4; D is possibly TRBD1 (5 bases). V lost 0 bases to trimming and J lost 5 bases, with 13 bases between them. CDR1 and CDR2 from the germline V gene are LNHNV and YYDKDF (reference sequence). There are 16 residues in the CDR3. This chain's CDR3 is CATSREGDSLNEKLFF. CDR3 bases: TGTGCCACCAGCAGAGAAGGGGACTCCTTAAATGAAAAACTGTTTTTT.

A few counts support this clone. V is TRBV30 and J is TRBJ1-2, with 8 nucleotides matching TRBD1. Germline CDR1 GTSNPN, CDR2 SVGIG (reference sequence). The length of the CDR3 is 11 residues. V was pared by 4 bases and J by 13 bases, with 8 bases of the junction left unmatched. The CDR3 region is CAWTFQGQATF. The CDR3 DNA reads as TGTGCCTGGACATTTCAGGGACAGGCCACCTTC.